A selection of T cell receptor beta chains follows, all from one sample in a study of cytomegalovirus exposure and HLA in healthy donors. Assay: immunoSEQ multiplex PCR; the TCRdb copy retains only in-frame clones and omits some. The table records about 110,000 clones, roughly 82% of them present only once. Sample: PBMCs. All receptors come from a man aged 25-45 years in good health and CMV-seropositive. Both conserved end residues are part of each CDR3. The order of the fields is V gene, clone size, J gene, D gene, CDR3 protein, CDR3 DNA. A D gene is named only where the DNA matches it firmly. Not all rows give a size; the values are once, few, many and, for expanded clones, a class.

TRBV5-4	NA	TRBJ2-2	NA	CASSLSGGNTGELFF	TGTGCCAGCAGTCTTTCGGGTGGGAACACCGGGGAGCTGTTTTTT
TRBV9	NA	TRBJ2-5	NA	CASSEGETYPKTQYF	TGTGCCAGCAGCGAGGGGGAGACTTATCCCAAGACCCAGTACTTC
TRBV4-1	NA	TRBJ2-3	TRBD2	CASSHAGGSDTQYF	TGCGCCAGCAGCCATGCGGGGGGGTCGGATACGCAGTATTTT
TRBV19	few	TRBJ1-1	NA	CASSTLTVNTEAFF	TGTGCCAGTAGTACCCTGACAGTGAACACTGAAGCTTTCTTT
TRBV19	NA	TRBJ1-5	TRBD1	CASIPTGTGNQPQHF	TGTGCCAGTATTCCAACCGGGACAGGTAATCAGCCCCAGCATTTT
TRBV18	NA	TRBJ1-1	TRBD1	CASSGDRDTEAFF	TGTGCCAGCTCAGGGGACAGGGACACTGAAGCTTTCTTT
TRBV19	NA	TRBJ1-2	NA	CASSSGFLLANYGYTF	TGTGCCAGTAGTTCAGGCTTTCTCTTAGCTAACTATGGCTACACCTTC
TRBV5-8	NA	TRBJ2-7	TRBD1	CARDRGAHEQYF	TGTGCCAGAGACAGGGGTGCCCACGAGCAGTACTTC
TRBV27	NA	TRBJ1-1	NA	CASSLRGMGTEAFF	TGTGCCAGCAGTTTACGAGGCATGGGCACTGAAGCTTTCTTT
TRBV13	NA	TRBJ2-1	TRBD1	CASSPKQGINEQFF	TGTGCCAGCAGCCCAAAACAGGGGATCAATGAGCAGTTCTTC
TRBV6-5	NA	TRBJ2-5	TRBD2	CASSRGLAAETQYF	TGTGCCAGCAGCCGAGGACTAGCTGCAGAGACCCAGTACTTC
TRBV6-5	NA	TRBJ1-5	NA	CASSYDASRHQPQHF	TGTGCCAGCAGTTACGATGCTTCTAGACATCAGCCCCAGCATTTT
TRBV5-4	NA	TRBJ1-1	NA	CASSIPGHLNTEAFF	TGTGCCAGCAGCATTCCGGGACACCTTAACACTGAAGCTTTCTTT
TRBV5-4	NA	TRBJ2-5	TRBD2	CASSLVRSGGEQYF	TGTGCCAGCAGCTTGGTTAGGTCGGGGGGGGAGCAGTACTTC
TRBV6-5	NA	TRBJ2-7	NA	CASSYGLRGPSEQYF	TGTGCCAGCAGTTATGGTCTGCGGGGGCCTTCCGAGCAGTACTTC
TRBV5-8	NA	TRBJ2-2	NA	CASSLALPGPGELFF	TGTGCCAGCAGCTTGGCGTTACCCGGTCCCGGGGAGCTGTTTTTT
TRBV10-3	NA	TRBJ2-1	TRBD2	CAIRSTSGGYTYNEQFF	TGTGCCATCAGATCGACTAGCGGGGGCTATACTTACAATGAGCAGTTCTTC
TRBV29-1	few	TRBJ1-2	NA	CSVEDPAAQGNYGYTF	TGCAGCGTTGAAGATCCGGCCGCACAGGGAAACTATGGCTACACCTTC
TRBV7-9	NA	TRBJ1-2	TRBD1	CSSSSLPTGGASGYTF	TGTTCCAGCAGCTCCCTCCCTACAGGGGGCGCTTCTGGCTACACCTTC
TRBV19	NA	TRBJ1-1	NA	CASTSAGLYTEAFF	TGTGCCAGTACCTCGGCGGGGTTGTACACTGAAGCTTTCTTT
TRBV2	NA	TRBJ1-4	NA	CASSRRVEKLFF	TGTGCCAGCAGTCGCAGGGTTGAAAAACTGTTTTTT
TRBV30	NA	TRBJ2-6	TRBD2	CAWEVREGPGANGLTF	TGTGCCTGGGAGGTAAGGGAGGGTCCTGGGGCCAACGGCCTGACTTTC
TRBV27	NA	TRBJ1-2	NA	CASSPREVHVYGYTF	TGTGCCAGCAGTCCCCGGGAAGTCCATGTGTATGGCTACACCTTC